These 25 T cell receptor beta chains were sequenced from one sample in a study of blood T cell repertoires in COVID-19. Clones were read by immunoSEQ multiplex PCR, and TCRdb kept only the in-frame ones, dropping some. The table has fewer than 250,000 clones, around 85% seen once; the top ten hold about 3.8%. What was sequenced was PBMCs or T cells enriched from blood (not recorded which). Receptors originate from a woman between 35 and 50 years old with acute COVID-19.

This clone was observed a few times. This chain joins TRBV24-1 and TRBJ2-2, with 15 nucleotides matching TRBD2. Germline CDR1 is KGHDR and CDR2 is SFDVKD. The CDR3 spans 16 residues. Germline trimming cut 7 bases from V and 5 bases from J; bases unmatched to any gene: 4. For the CDR3, the DNA is TGTGCCACCAGCACAGGACTAGCGGGAGGGACCGGGGAGCTGTTTTTT. Its translation is CATSTGLAGGTGELFF.

The V gene is TRBV21-1, the J gene TRBJ2-3; no check of the table's D call, TRBD2, against the DNA was made. TRBV21-1 is a pseudogene segment. The length of the CDR3 is 16 residues. In nucleotides, the CDR3 is TGTGCCAGCAGCAAAGCCGCGGAGACTAGCGAAGATACGCAGTATTTT. Translated: CASSKAAETSEDTQYF.

A word on this clone: The junction departs from germline at one end; a sequencing error may be responsible. This sequence joins TRBV7-3 and TRBJ2-1, with a tentative D call TRBD1 (6 bases). The CDR3 extends over 15 amino acids. Germline V gene data show CDR1 as SGHTA and CDR2 as FQGTGA. The CDR3 region has the DNA TGTGCCAGCAGCCTAACGGACAGACCCTACAATGAGCAGTTCTTC. Protein sequence: CASSLTDRPYNEQFF.

The CDR3 region is CASSFAEDRLFSGNTIYF. The CDR3 coding sequence is TGTGCCAGCAGTTTTGCTGAGGACAGGCTATTCTCTGGAAACACCATATATTTT. The chain links TRBV28 to TRBJ1-3; TRBD1 matches 7 bases. Germline V gives CDR1 MDHEN, CDR2 SYDVKM. V dropped 3 bases and J dropped 0; count of bases not matched to a gene: 11. The CDR3 is made up of 18 amino acids.

This rearrangement joins TRBV6-5 to TRBJ2-1; 8 bases are a match to TRBD2. The CDR3 runs 16 residues. Germline CDR1 reads MNHEY; CDR2 reads SVGAGI. V dropped 4 bases and J dropped 6; count of bases not matched to a gene: 11. The chain's CDR3 is CASSSPGLVVGNEQFF. CDR3 coding DNA: TGTGCCAGCAGTTCACCGGGACTAGTCGTGGGCAATGAGCAGTTCTTC.

The V and J genes are TRBV7-2 and TRBJ1-1; D remains unclear. CDR3 size: 14 residues. Trimming left V 5 bases short and J 6 bases short, with 16 bases between. Germline CDR1 SGHTA, CDR2 FQGNSA. The CDR3: CASSLGSWQSEAFF. CDR3 bases: TGTGCCAGCAGCCTAGGAAGTTGGCAGTCTGAAGCTTTCTTT.

This sequence joins TRBV2 and TRBJ1-2; D gene ambiguous. The V end was cut by 3 bases, the J end by 2 bases, with 7 bases between. Germline V gives CDR1 SNHLY, CDR2 FYNNEI. There are 13 residues in the CDR3. CDR3 sequence reads: CASSESQNYGYTF. The DNA of the CDR3 is TGTGCCAGCAGTGAGTCCCAGAACTATGGCTACACCTTC.

The V and J genes are TRBV19 and TRBJ2-2, with a weak D call TRBD2 (6 bases). Trimming took off 6 bases at V and 6 bases at J, with 17 bases between the two ends. Germline V gene sequence: CDR1 LNHDA, CDR2 SQIVND (reference sequence). The CDR3 has 15 residues. CDR3 coding DNA: TGTGCCAGTAGAAAGGGACTCCGGGAGCCCGGGGAGCTGTTTTTT. Protein product: CASRKGLREPGELFF.

This chain uses TRBV3-1 (or the pseudogene TRBV3-2) with TRBJ2-1, with 7 bases lining up with TRBD2. Trimming at V came to 5 bases and at J to 13 bases, leaving 8 bases not matched to a gene. The CDR3 covers 12 residues. The germline gives CDR1 LGHDT, CDR2 YNNKEL (reference sequence). The CDR3 protein is CASSYGGGHQFF. The CDR3 bases are TGTGCCAGCAGCTACGGCGGGGGTCACCAGTTCTTC.

The gene calls are TRBV10-3 and TRBJ2-1; D perhaps matches TRBD1 (7 bases). The germline V gene encodes CDR1 ENHRY and CDR2 SYGVKD. The CDR3 extends over 12 amino acids. Trimming removed 10 bases from V and 6 bases from J, with 13 bases in between. In nucleotides, the CDR3 is TGTGCCACCGGGGGACAGATCAATGAGCAGTTCTTC. The encoded protein is CATGGQINEQFF.

This chain uses TRBV5-6 with TRBJ1-6; 10 bases line up with TRBD1. CDR3 size: 14 residues. Looked up from germline, CDR1 is SGHDT and CDR2 is YYEEEE. The V and J ends lost 3 bases and 6 bases, in that order; junction bases with no gene match: 0. CDR3 protein: CASSWDRGNSPLHF. CDR3 nucleotides: TGTGCCAGCAGCTGGGACAGGGGTAATTCACCCCTCCACTTT.

This clone appeared a single time. This chain joins TRBV2 and TRBJ2-1; tentatively, D is TRBD2 (5 bases). The V end was cut by 1 base, the J end by 7 bases, with 14 bases between. Germline-derived CDR1 and CDR2 are SNHLY and FYNNEI. CDR3 size: 15 residues. The CDR3 loop reads CASSEGRPGRNEQFF. The CDR3 region has the DNA TGTGCCAGCAGTGAAGGGAGGCCGGGTCGGAATGAGCAGTTCTTC.

The rearrangement links TRBV7-2 to TRBJ2-3; TRBD2 matches at 8 bases. Germline V CDR1 and CDR2: SGHTA, FQGNSA. V was pared by 2 bases and J by 4 bases, with 2 bases of the junction left unmatched. This CDR3 contains 14 residues. CDR3 DNA: TGTGCCAGCAGCTTAACCGGGAGGGCAGATACGCAGTATTTT. This codes for CASSLTGRADTQYF. Using reference TRBV7-2 and TRBJ2-3 for the parts outside the CDR3, the full variable domain is GAGVSQSPSNKVTEKGKDVELRCDPISGHTALYWYRQSLGQGLEFLIYFQGNSAPDKSGLPSDRFSAERTGGSVSTLTIQRTQQEDSAVYLCASSLTGRADTQYFGPGTRLTVL.

This clone was counted only a few times. This rearrangement joins TRBV9 to TRBJ1-1; possible D gene TRBD1, 6 bases. Per the germline V gene, CDR1 is SGDLS and CDR2 is YYNGEE. This CDR3 spans 12 amino acids. With 3 bases removed from V and 4 bases from J, the gap between germline ends came to 7 bases. Written as DNA, the CDR3 is TGTGCCAGCAGCGCGGACAGCACTGAAGCTTTCTTT. Protein: CASSADSTEAFF. Based on the CDR3 plus reference TRBV9 and TRBJ1-1, the full variable domain is DSGVTQTPKHLITATGQRVTLRCSPRSGDLSVYWYQQSLDQGLQFLIQYYNGEERAKGNILERFSAQQFPDLHSELNLSSLELGDSALYFCASSADSTEAFFGQGTRLTVV.

This chain joins TRBV28 and TRBJ1-3; no clear D gene. The CDR3 is made up of 14 amino acids. The V gene's germline CDR1 is MDHEN and CDR2 SYDVKM. Trimming left V 8 bases short and J 0 bases short, with 11 bases between. In DNA, the CDR3 is TGTGCCAGCCATGAGAGGAACTCTGGAAACACCATATATTTT. This sequence encodes CASHERNSGNTIYF.

This clone ranks as medium-sized. J is TRBJ2-1 and V is TRBV7-9, with a weak D call TRBD2 (5 bases). Trimming took 4 bases from V and 9 from J, leaving 13 bases between them. The CDR3 extends over 13 amino acids. The germline CDR1 and CDR2 sequences are SEHNR and FQNEAQ (reference sequence). The CDR3 reads CASSSGIRAEQFF. CDR3 DNA sequence: TGTGCCAGCAGCTCGGGGATCAGAGCTGAGCAGTTCTTC.

The chain employs TRBV6-6 and TRBJ2-1, with TRBD2 matching 10 bases. Germline trimming cut 7 bases from V and 7 bases from J; bases unmatched to any gene: 13. Per germline, CDR1 MNHNY and CDR2 SVGAGI (reference sequence). This CDR3 is built from 16 residues. CDR3 region: CASNWASGSGGNEQFF. The DNA for the CDR3 is TGTGCCAGCAACTGGGCTAGCGGGAGTGGAGGGAATGAGCAGTTCTTC.

This clone came up once. The chain employs TRBV28 and TRBJ2-7, with 9 bases that match TRBD1. The CDR3 sequence is 16 residues long. V trimming: 8 bases; J trimming: 1 base; junction bases outside the gene matches: 12. From germline, CDR1 is MDHEN and CDR2 SYDVKM. CDR3 sequence: CASSGAYRGLSYEQYF. CDR3 coding DNA: TGTGCCAGCTCAGGGGCCTACAGGGGGCTATCCTACGAGCAGTACTTC.

This chain links TRBV28 with TRBJ1-5; possibly TRBD1 for D (6 bases). Trimming removed 2 bases at V and 6 bases at J, with 11 bases between. The CDR3 is 14 amino acids. Germline V CDR1 and CDR2: MDHEN, SYDVKM. CDR3 sequence (DNA): TGTGCCAGCAGTTTAAGGGGGAAAGGTCAGCCCCAGCATTTT. This sequence encodes CASSLRGKGQPQHF.

This chain connects TRBV19 to TRBJ2-2, with 14 bases identical to TRBD2. Germline lookup yields CDR1 LNHDA and CDR2 SQIVND (reference sequence). This CDR3 is built from 20 residues. The J segment lost 0 bases and the V segment lost 7 bases, leaving 13 bases of the junction unmatched. This chain's CDR3 is CASKWGSRLAGGPNTGELFF. As DNA, the CDR3 is TGTGCCAGTAAATGGGGTTCCCGACTAGCGGGAGGGCCGAACACCGGGGAGCTGTTTTTT.

The chain employs TRBV4-2 and TRBJ1-3, with D maybe TRBD1 (5 bases). Germline values: CDR1 LGHNA, CDR2 YNFKEQ. V lost 4 bases and J 0 bases, leaving 25 bases between the germline ends. The CDR3 is 20 residues long. Written as DNA, the CDR3 is TGTGCCAGCAGCCCCAGCTCCCTTCACTCATCAGGGAACTCTGGAAACACCATATATTTT. Its protein product is CASSPSSLHSSGNSGNTIYF.

This clone was recorded a few times. V is TRBV25-1 and J is TRBJ1-6; D remains ambiguous. V was clipped by 1 base and J by 6 bases, with 7 bases between them. In germline, CDR1 is MGHDK, CDR2 SYGVNS. This CDR3 has 14 amino acids. The chain's CDR3 is CASSELNTNSPLHF. The CDR3 nucleotides read TGTGCCAGCAGTGAATTGAACACTAATTCACCCCTCCACTTT.

The V gene is TRBV27, the J gene TRBJ2-7, with 13 bases identical to TRBD2. CDR3 length equals 15 residues. The trim removed 3 bases at V and 3 bases at J, leaving 2 bases unmatched. Germline CDR1 MNHEY, CDR2 SMNVEV (reference sequence). CDR3 region: CASSFGTSGNYEQYF. In DNA, the CDR3 is TGTGCCAGCAGTTTCGGGACTAGCGGGAACTACGAGCAGTACTTC.

This clone was seen once. This sequence joins TRBV28 and TRBJ2-1, with 12 bases matching TRBD2. J was trimmed by 4 bases and V by 6 bases; bases with no gene match: 10. CDR3 length: 17 residues. Germline values: CDR1 MDHEN, CDR2 SYDVKM. CDR3 loop: CASRAATSGSLYNEQFF. The CDR3 region has the DNA TGTGCCAGCAGGGCTGCGACTAGCGGGAGCCTATACAATGAGCAGTTCTTC.

The rearrangement links TRBV7-9 to TRBJ2-1; the match to TRBD2 covers 10 bases. CDR1 is SEHNR and CDR2 is FQNEAQ in the germline V gene (reference sequence). Trimming removed 0 bases from V and 5 bases from J; junction bases left unmatched: 4. The CDR3 has 16 residues. CDR3 protein: CASSLAWTSGNNEQFF. The CDR3 nucleotides are TGTGCCAGCAGCTTAGCGTGGACTAGCGGAAACAATGAGCAGTTCTTC.